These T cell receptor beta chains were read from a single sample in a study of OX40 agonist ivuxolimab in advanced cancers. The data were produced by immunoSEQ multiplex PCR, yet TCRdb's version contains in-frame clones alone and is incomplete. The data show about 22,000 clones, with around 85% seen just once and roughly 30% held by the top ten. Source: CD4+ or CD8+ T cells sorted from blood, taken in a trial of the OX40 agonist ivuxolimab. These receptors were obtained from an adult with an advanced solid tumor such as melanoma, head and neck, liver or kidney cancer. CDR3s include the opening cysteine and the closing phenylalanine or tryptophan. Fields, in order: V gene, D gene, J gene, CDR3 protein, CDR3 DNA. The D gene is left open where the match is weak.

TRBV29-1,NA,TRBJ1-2,CSVVGGGVRIGSGYTF,TGCAGCGTTGTCGGAGGGGGGGTCCGGATCGGCTCCGGCTACACCTTC
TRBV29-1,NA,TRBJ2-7,CSVEGLPGLPSDEQYF,TGCAGCGTTGAAGGTTTACCCGGACTGCCTAGTGACGAGCAGTACTTC
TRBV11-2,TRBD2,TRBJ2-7,CASGKTSRTYEQYF,TGTGCCAGCGGAAAGACTAGCAGGACCTACGAGCAGTACTTC
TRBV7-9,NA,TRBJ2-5,CASSLARLQETQYF,TGTGCCAGCAGCTTAGCGCGACTTCAAGAGACCCAGTACTTC
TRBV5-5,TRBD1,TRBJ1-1,CASSLGDSMTEAFF,TGTGCCAGCAGCTTAGGGGACAGTATGACTGAAGCTTTCTTT
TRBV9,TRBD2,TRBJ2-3,CASTTSGGMADTQYF,TGTGCCAGCACCACCAGCGGGGGGATGGCAGATACGCAGTATTTT
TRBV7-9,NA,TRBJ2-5,CASSSNQATYTWGLTQYF,TGTGCCAGCAGCTCCAACCAGGCCACCTATACGTGGGGTTTGACCCAGTACTTC
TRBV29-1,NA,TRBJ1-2,CSVEVRGGYTF,TGCAGCGTTGAAGTCCGGGGGGGCTACACCTTC
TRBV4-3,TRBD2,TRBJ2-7,CASSQDRGLSYEQYF,TGCGCCAGCAGCCAAGATAGGGGACTATCCTACGAGCAGTACTTC
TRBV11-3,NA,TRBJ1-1,CASSPRGTEAFF,TGTGCCAGCAGTCCCAGGGGAACTGAAGCTTTCTTT